Listed here are 31 T cell receptor beta chains from one sample, sequenced in a study of T cells in Graves' hyperthyroidism and ophthalmopathy. Template material for amplifying TCR beta CDR3 regions consisted of RNA transcripts. The primer set for the first-round RT-PCR of the TCR CDR3 was HTBI. TCRdb reanalysed the multiplex PCR reads using MiXCR and keeps one entry per CDR3 protein. The sample yields some 720,000 distinct CDR3 sequences, roughly 17% seen once. Material: blood. The receptors here all came from a man younger than 30 with Graves' hyperthyroidism.

This clonotype was found many times. The chain joins TRBV6-5 to TRBJ2-3, with D tentatively TRBD2 (6 bases). CDR1 is MNHEY, CDR2 SVGAGI, per germline. The ends were cut back, 2 bases at V and 5 bases at J, with 17 bases in the middle. This CDR3 is built from 16 residues. CDR3 nucleotides: TGTGCCAGCAGTTACCCCCGGACGGGAGAGGAAGATACGCAGTATTTT. This sequence encodes CASSYPRTGEEDTQYF.

The J gene is TRBJ1-6, the V gene TRBV28, with 7 bases aligning to TRBD1. V shed 2 bases, J shed 6 bases, and the junction held 4 bases outside the gene matches. The CDR3 loop spans 15 amino acids. Germline V gene data show CDR1 as MDHEN and CDR2 as SYDVKM. CDR3 loop: CASSLVDRVNSPLHF. DNA for the CDR3: TGTGCCAGCAGTTTAGTAGACAGGGTTAATTCACCCCTCCACTTT.

Regarding this clonotype: Since a much larger clone is just one base distant, this may be a read error. This chain joins TRBV20-1 and TRBJ2-7; TRBD1 or TRBD2 may be the D gene (5 bases each). V was trimmed by 4 bases and J by 2 bases, leaving 12 bases between them. Germline V CDR1 and CDR2: DFQATT, SNEGSKA (reference sequence). The CDR3 sequence is 13 residues long. The CDR3, as DNA: TGCAGTGCTATGGGGGTACACCCCTACGAGCAGTACTTC. It specifies CSAMGVHPYEQYF.

This clonotype was counted many times. This chain joins TRBV27 and TRBJ2-7; 7 bases align to TRBD2. J lost 2 bases, V lost 5 bases, and 15 bases had no gene match. Germline V CDR1 and CDR2: MNHEY, SMNVEV (reference sequence). The CDR3 extends over 17 amino acids. The CDR3 region has the DNA TGTGCCAGCAGTCCCCTTCCCCTAGCGGATACCCCCTACGAGCAGTACTTC. This codes for CASSPLPLADTPYEQYF.

This clonotype showed up just a few times. This chain joins TRBV19 and TRBJ2-2, with D perhaps matching TRBD2 (5 bases). Trimming took 3 bases from V and 0 from J, leaving 11 bases between them. The CDR3 runs to 16 residues. CDR1 LNHDA and CDR2 SQIVND come from the germline V gene (reference sequence). CDR3 sequence (DNA): TGTGCCAGTAGTATTCTCCGGGGAGCGAACACCGGGGAGCTGTTTTTT. Residues: CASSILRGANTGELFF. The whole variable domain, filled in from reference TRBV19 and TRBJ2-2, reads DGGITQSPKYLFRKEGQNVTLSCEQNLNHDAMYWYRQDPGQGLRLIYYSQIVNDFQKGDIAEGYSVSREKKESFPLTVTSAQKNPTAFYLCASSILRGANTGELFFGEGSRLTVL.

This clonotype was observed a handful of times. The chain is built from TRBV7-2 and TRBJ2-7; 7 positions match TRBD2. V gave up 1 base and J gave up 11 bases; unmatched junction bases: 8. The CDR3 spans 13 residues. Germline lookup yields CDR1 SGHTA and CDR2 FQGNSA. The CDR3 DNA follows: TGTGCCAGCAGCTTAGGGGGGGAGGGTCAGGAGTACTTC. It translates to CASSLGGEGQEYF.

The sample holds many counts of this clonotype. V gene TRBV12-5 combines with J gene TRBJ2-1, with 11 bases aligning to TRBD1. CDR1 is LGHNT and CDR2 is FRNRAP in the germline V gene. With 8 bases clipped from V and 4 bases from J, the junction kept 7 bases outside the gene matches. The CDR3 has 15 residues. The CDR3 sequence: CASFHGDRGYNEQFF. As DNA, the CDR3 is TGTGCTAGTTTCCACGGGGACAGGGGGTACAATGAGCAGTTCTTC.

In its sample, this clonotype was seen a few times. The CDR3 here is CASSVGGAIGSNTEAFF. The CDR3 DNA sequence: TGTGCCAGCAGCGTGGGGGGCGCGATTGGCTCGAACACTGAAGCTTTCTTT. V gene TRBV9 combines with J gene TRBJ1-1; D may be TRBD1 (6 bases). The CDR3 is made up of 17 amino acids. The V end lost 2 bases, the J end lost 1 base, and 18 bases lay between the germline ends. Germline CDR1 is SGDLS and CDR2 is YYNGEE.

This clonotype was detected only a few times. The chain recombines TRBV7-2 with TRBJ2-1; possible D gene TRBD1, 5 bases. V lost 3 bases and J 1 base, leaving 13 bases between the germline ends. CDR1 and CDR2 (germline): SGHTA, FQGNSA. The CDR3 has 16 amino acids. CDR3 sequence: CASSFFPGRSYNEQFF. The CDR3 bases are TGTGCCAGCAGCTTCTTTCCAGGGCGATCCTACAATGAGCAGTTCTTC. The full variable domain, in which reference TRBV7-2 and TRBJ2-1 provide the parts outside the CDR3, is GAGVSQSPSNKVTEKGKDVELRCDPISGHTALYWYRQSLGQGLEFLIYFQGNSAPDKSGLPSDRFSAERTGGSVSTLTIQRTQQEDSAVYLCASSFFPGRSYNEQFFGPGTRLTVL.

This clonotype appeared once. The rearrangement joins TRBV20-1 to TRBJ1-5; 7 bases agree with TRBD1. Germline V gene lookup returns CDR1 DFQATT and CDR2 SNEGSKA (reference sequence). This CDR3 contains 16 residues. V shed 6 bases, J shed 3 bases, and the junction held 14 bases outside the gene matches. The CDR3, as DNA: TGCAGTGCAACTAACCCCCAGGGACAGCCCAATCAGCCCCAGCATTTT. The encoded protein is CSATNPQGQPNQPQHF.

This clonotype was observed at least ten times. The chain joins TRBV4-1 to TRBJ1-1, with D maybe TRBD1 (6 bases). The CDR3 is made up of 15 amino acids. CDR1 is MGHRA and CDR2 is YSYEKL in the germline V gene. V was clipped by 4 bases and J by 5 bases, with 17 bases between them. For the CDR3, the DNA is TGCGCCAGCAGCCGCGTCGGGGGGGCTGTAACTGAAGCTTTCTTT. It encodes CASSRVGGAVTEAFF.

This clonotype was seen at least ten times. V usage is TRBV20-1 and J usage is TRBJ2-1; the match to TRBD2 covers 13 bases. Germline V gene data show CDR1 as DFQATT and CDR2 as SNEGSKA (reference sequence). The CDR3 loop spans 14 amino acids. Trimming cost V 6 bases and J 8 bases; bases outside gene matches: 7. The CDR3 nucleotides are TGCAGTGCGCAAACTAGCGGGAGGGCCTATGAGCAGTTCTTC. It yields the protein CSAQTSGRAYEQFF.

The chain uses TRBV7-2 and TRBJ1-2; tentatively, D is TRBD1 (5 bases). The length of the CDR3 is 14 residues. The V end was cut by 5 bases, the J end by 8 bases, with 18 bases between. Per germline, CDR1 SGHTA and CDR2 FQGNSA. The CDR3 here is CASSELGGIGGYTF. In DNA, the CDR3 is TGTGCCAGCAGCGAACTCGGGGGAATTGGGGGCTACACCTTC.

The chain has TRBV5-1 and TRBJ2-7; 11 nucleotides match TRBD2. The V segment lost 4 bases and the J segment 1 base; nucleotides outside the gene matches: 10. The germline CDR1 and CDR2 sequences are SGHRS and YFSETQ. This CDR3 is 17 amino acids long. The CDR3: CASSLNGLAGSSYEQYF. The DNA of the CDR3 is TGCGCCAGCAGCCTAAATGGACTAGCGGGTTCGTCCTACGAGCAGTACTTC.

The chain uses TRBV9 and TRBJ2-7; D gene ambiguous. The germline CDR1 and CDR2 sequences are SGDLS and YYNGEE. CDR3 size: 15 residues. The V and J ends lost 4 bases and 2 bases respectively, with 16 bases between them. In DNA form, the CDR3 reads TGTGCCAGCAGCCCGACTTCAGGACGGACCTACGAGCAGTACTTC. This codes for CASSPTSGRTYEQYF. Combining the CDR3 with reference TRBV9 and TRBJ2-7 gives the whole variable domain DSGVTQTPKHLITATGQRVTLRCSPRSGDLSVYWYQQSLDQGLQFLIQYYNGEERAKGNILERFSAQQFPDLHSELNLSSLELGDSALYFCASSPTSGRTYEQYFGPGTRLTVT.

There are a few counts of this clonotype. Possible read error: a much larger clone is one base away. This sequence joins TRBV11-3 and TRBJ2-3; D gene uncertain. The V end lost 2 bases, the J end lost 1 base, and 13 bases lay between the germline ends. CDR1 and CDR2 from the germline V gene are SGHNT and YENEEA. The CDR3 covers 16 residues. The CDR3 nucleotides are TGTGCCAGCAGCTTATACCCTGCTGCAGGCACAGATACGCAGTATTTT. Translated, it gives CASSLYPAAGTDTQYF.

CDR3 in amino acids: CSARVRQPGNTIYF. CDR3 bases: TGCAGTGCTAGAGTTCGGCAGCCTGGAAACACCATATATTTT. The chain recombines TRBV20-1 with TRBJ1-3; no firm D call. From germline, CDR1 is DFQATT and CDR2 SNEGSKA (reference sequence). The V end lost 1 base, the J end lost 2 bases, and 9 bases lay between the germline ends. The CDR3 runs 14 residues.

The CDR3 sequence: CASSQEATNEKLFF. In nucleotides, the CDR3 is TGTGCCAGCAGCCAGGAAGCAACTAATGAAAAACTGTTTTTT. The chain recombines TRBV9 with TRBJ1-4; D unresolved. CDR1 SGDLS and CDR2 YYNGEE come from the germline V gene. V lost 4 bases to trimming and J lost 0 bases, with 7 bases between them. This CDR3 spans 14 amino acids.

Concerning this clonotype: This may be a read error, as it is one base from a much larger clone. This chain links TRBV28 with TRBJ1-6; D is uncertain. This CDR3 spans 14 amino acids. V was shortened by 6 bases and J by 9 bases, with 15 bases between the two germline ends. Germline V gene lookup returns CDR1 MDHEN and CDR2 SYDVKM. The CDR3, as DNA: TGTGCCAGCAGCGTCTACGGGCCGGTTTCACCCCTCCACTTT. It is translated as CASSVYGPVSPLHF.

The rearrangement uses TRBV20-1 and TRBJ1-2; D not resolved. In germline, CDR1 is DFQATT, CDR2 SNEGSKA (reference sequence). V shed 4 bases and J shed 4 bases, with 10 bases lying between them. The CDR3 covers 12 residues. The CDR3 sequence: CSATPSVYGYTF. The DNA of the CDR3 is TGCAGTGCTACCCCAAGCGTCTATGGCTACACCTTC.

The chain employs TRBV19 and TRBJ2-2, with 10 bases matching TRBD2. The CDR3 contains 15 residues. The V gene's germline CDR1 is LNHDA and CDR2 SQIVND (reference sequence). After removal of 6 bases from V and 6 bases from J, the junction contained 7 bases not matched to a gene. The CDR3 sequence is CASRPGLASSGELFF. As DNA, the CDR3 is TGTGCCAGTAGGCCGGGACTAGCGTCTTCCGGGGAGCTGTTTTTT.

This clonotype was seen a handful of times. The chain is built from TRBV20-1 and TRBJ1-2, with TRBD1 as a possible D gene (5 bases). In germline, CDR1 is DFQATT, CDR2 SNEGSKA (reference sequence). This CDR3 contains 12 residues. Trimming took 4 bases from V and 6 from J, leaving 12 bases between them. The CDR3 loop reads CSATQGRDGYTF. The CDR3 DNA follows: TGCAGTGCTACCCAGGGTCGGGATGGCTACACCTTC.

The genes are TRBV18 and TRBJ1-5; 7 bases are a match to TRBD1. Germline V gene lookup returns CDR1 KGHSH and CDR2 LQKENI. V shed 4 bases and J 6 bases; nucleotides not matched to a gene: 6. CDR3 length: 14 residues. The CDR3 spells CASSQGARGQPQHF. The CDR3 bases are TGTGCCAGCTCACAGGGGGCGCGAGGTCAGCCCCAGCATTTT.

This clonotype has at least ten counts. CDR3 nucleotide sequence: TGTGCCAGCAGTCAGCGACAGACTTCCTACGAGCAGTACTTC. It encodes CASSQRQTSYEQYF. V gene TRBV28 combines with J gene TRBJ2-7; a possible D gene is TRBD1 (5 bases). CDR1 and CDR2 (germline): MDHEN, SYDVKM. Between the trimmed V and J ends, which lost 5 bases and 1 base, there was a span of 12 bases. This CDR3 comprises 14 residues.

This clonotype was seen ten or more times. CDR3 region: CASSPTGGEATQYF. DNA for the CDR3: TGTGCCAGCAGTCCGACAGGGGGCGAGGCGACCCAGTACTTC. The chain uses TRBV28 and TRBJ2-5; 10 bases line up with TRBD1. CDR3 length equals 14 residues. CDR1 and CDR2 (germline): MDHEN, SYDVKM. The junction had 7 bases not matched to a gene; V was cut back by 5 bases and J by 7 bases.

Remarks on this clonotype: A much larger clone is a single base away; this may be a read error. This chain connects TRBV7-9 to TRBJ2-1, with 10 bases aligning to TRBD1. The CDR3 has 15 amino acids. With V trimmed by 3 bases and J by 8 bases, 7 bases remained unmatched. Per the germline V gene, CDR1 is SEHNR and CDR2 is FQNEAQ (reference sequence). CDR3 residues: CASSFDGTGAHEQFF. The CDR3 DNA reads TGTGCCAGCAGCTTTGATGGGACAGGGGCCCATGAGCAGTTCTTC.

Notes on this clonotype: With a much larger clone just one base away, this may be a read error. V gene TRBV28 combines with J gene TRBJ1-2; a possible D gene is TRBD1 (6 bases). This CDR3 is 12 amino acids long. Trimming left V 8 bases short and J 6 bases short, with 13 bases between. Germline CDR1 reads MDHEN; CDR2 reads SYDVKM. For the CDR3, the DNA is TGTGCCAGCGGGGGGGCGTCCCATGGCTACACCTTC. This codes for CASGGASHGYTF.

This clonotype was seen ten or more times. The chain uses TRBV7-3 and TRBJ2-7; D may be TRBD1 (6 bases). The CDR3 is made up of 15 amino acids. Germline CDR1 SGHTA, CDR2 FQGTGA. V lost 5 bases and J lost 1, with 15 bases in between. CDR3: CASSPFGGQSYEQYF. CDR3 nucleotides: TGTGCCAGCAGCCCTTTCGGAGGACAGTCCTACGAGCAGTACTTC.

The gene calls are TRBV15 and TRBJ2-5, with D hard to call. The CDR3 runs to 15 residues. Looked up from germline, CDR1 is LNHNV and CDR2 is YYDKDF (reference sequence). V was cut by 0 bases and J by 2 bases, with 10 bases left in between. CDR3 nucleotide sequence: TGTGCCACCAGCAGAGACCGGACGGTACAAGAGACCCAGTACTTC. Residues: CATSRDRTVQETQYF.

This clonotype appeared many times. The chain has TRBV6-1 and TRBJ2-3; no clear D. The germline CDR1 and CDR2 sequences are MNHNS and SASEGT. Trimming removed 6 bases from V and 1 base from J, with 26 bases in between. There are 19 residues in the CDR3. The CDR3 nucleotides are TGTGCCAGCAGCCACTCTCCGGGCCCATTCTTTCGAGGCACAGATACGCAGTATTTT. Translated: CASSHSPGPFFRGTDTQYF.

The chain uses TRBV24-1 and TRBJ2-7, with TRBD1 identical over 7 bases. Germline assignment: CDR1 KGHDR and CDR2 SFDVKD. CDR3 length: 16 residues. The V and J ends lost 4 bases and 3 bases, in that order; junction bases with no gene match: 11. The CDR3 loop reads CATSDNRGVGFYEQYF. The DNA of the CDR3 is TGTGCCACCAGTGACAACAGGGGAGTGGGCTTCTACGAGCAGTACTTC.